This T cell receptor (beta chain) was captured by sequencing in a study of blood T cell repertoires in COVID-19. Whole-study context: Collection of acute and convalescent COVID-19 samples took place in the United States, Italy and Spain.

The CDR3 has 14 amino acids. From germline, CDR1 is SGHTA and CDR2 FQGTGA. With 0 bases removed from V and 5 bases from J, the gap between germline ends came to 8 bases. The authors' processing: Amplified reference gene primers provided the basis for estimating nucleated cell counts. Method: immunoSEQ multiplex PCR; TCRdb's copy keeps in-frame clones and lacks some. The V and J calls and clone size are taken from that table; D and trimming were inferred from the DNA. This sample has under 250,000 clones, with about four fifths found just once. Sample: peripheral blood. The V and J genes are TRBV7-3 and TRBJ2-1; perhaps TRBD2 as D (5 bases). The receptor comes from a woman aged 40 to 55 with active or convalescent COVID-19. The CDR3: CASSLTGGDNEQFF. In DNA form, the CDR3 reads TGTGCCAGCAGCTTAACCGGAGGTGACAATGAGCAGTTCTTC. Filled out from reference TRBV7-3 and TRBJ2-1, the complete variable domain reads GAGVSQTPSNKVTEKGKYVELRCDPISGHTALYWYRQSLGQGPEFLIYFQGTGAADDSGLPNDRFFAVRPEGSVSTLKIQRTERGDSAVYLCASSLTGGDNEQFFGPGTRLTVL.